This is a list of T cell receptor beta chains from one sample in a study of shared clonotypes between healthy human individuals. Repertoires were generated with immunoSEQ multiplex PCR, while TCRdb's copy carries only in-frame clones and drops some. The sample carries roughly 2,000,000 clones, around 93% recorded once. The sample comprised naive CD8+ T cells from PBMCs. The receptors stem from a young man in good health. Some clones in this sample may be carry-over from other donors' samples. The CDR3 runs from the conserved cysteine through the conserved F or W. A D gene is named only where the DNA matches it firmly. Only some rows state a clone size, as once, few, many or a class for expanded clones.

>.|TRBJ2-1|TRBV29-1|.
CSAGGAYNEQFF
TGCAGCGCAGGGGGGGCATACAATGAGCAGTTCTTC
>.|TRBJ2-1|TRBV7-9|.
CASSLPATGLNEQFF
TGTGCCAGCAGCTTACCCGCCACGGGGCTCAATGAGCAGTTCTTC
>TRBD2|TRBJ2-1|TRBV6-1|.
CASSDLASGIFHEQFF
TGTGCCAGCAGTGACCTGGCTAGCGGGATTTTCCATGAGCAGTTCTTC
>.|TRBJ1-1|TRBV27|few
CASSLESEMTEAFF
TGTGCCAGCAGTTTAGAAAGCGAAATGACTGAAGCTTTCTTT
>TRBD1|TRBJ2-7|TRBV7-9|.
CASSWDRGQDEQYF
TGTGCCAGCAGCTGGGACAGGGGGCAAGACGAGCAGTACTTC
>.|TRBJ2-7|TRBV28|.
CASSFHRTGYEQYF
TGTGCCAGCAGTTTTCACCGGACCGGGTACGAGCAGTACTTC
>.|TRBJ2-7|TRBV27|.
CASSLSPRAYEQYF
TGTGCCAGCAGTTTATCGCCGAGGGCCTACGAGCAGTACTTC
>.|TRBJ1-1|TRBV28|.
CASSLYLGHTEAFF
TGTGCCAGCAGTTTATATCTGGGCCACACTGAAGCTTTCTTT
>TRBD1|TRBJ1-5|TRBV7-9|few
CASSEQGAWNQPQHF
TGTGCCAGCAGCGAACAGGGGGCATGGAATCAGCCCCAGCATTTT
>.|TRBJ2-7|TRBV7-9|.
CASSSLAGYEQYF
TGTGCCAGCAGCTCGCTAGCTGGGTACGAGCAGTACTTC
>.|TRBJ2-5|TRBV27|.
CASRKTEETQYF
TGTGCCAGCAGAAAAACCGAAGAGACCCAGTACTTC